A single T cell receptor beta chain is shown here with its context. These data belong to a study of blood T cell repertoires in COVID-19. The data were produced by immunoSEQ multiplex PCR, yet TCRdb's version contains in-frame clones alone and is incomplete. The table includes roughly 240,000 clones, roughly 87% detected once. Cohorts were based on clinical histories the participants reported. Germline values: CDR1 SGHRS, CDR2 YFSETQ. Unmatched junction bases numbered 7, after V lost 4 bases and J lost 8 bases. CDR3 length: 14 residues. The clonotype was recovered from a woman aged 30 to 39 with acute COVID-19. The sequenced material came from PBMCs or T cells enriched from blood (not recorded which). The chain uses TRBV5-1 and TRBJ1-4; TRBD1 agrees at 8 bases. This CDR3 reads CASSPDRGGEKLFF. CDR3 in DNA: TGCGCCAGCAGCCCTGACAGGGGAGGAGAAAAACTGTTTTTT.